This T cell receptor (beta chain) was captured by sequencing in a study of blood T cell repertoires in COVID-19. Study-level information: T cells, B-cell-depleted T cells, or PBMCs provided the cDNA or gDNA that served as material.

Repertoires were generated with immunoSEQ multiplex PCR, while TCRdb's copy carries only in-frame clones and drops some. The sample includes approximately 200,000 clones, about 85% seen only once; the top ten take around 2.1%. All recovered Cohort 3 donors got two negative PCRs, got clearance, or saw symptom resolution. This TCR was recovered from a woman between 25 and 40 years old who had recovered from COVID-19. Source material: PBMCs or T cells enriched from blood (not recorded which).

CDR3 residues: CAWSAGTSGGYLYNEQFF. CDR3 DNA sequence: TGTGCCTGGAGTGCCGGGACTAGCGGGGGGTACCTCTACAATGAGCAGTTCTTC. The chain couples TRBV30 to TRBJ2-1; 15 bases align to TRBD2. V lost 1 base, J lost 3 bases, and 7 bases stayed unmatched. This CDR3 region has 18 residues. Germline V lookup: CDR1 GTSNPN, CDR2 SVGIG (reference sequence).